This T cell receptor (beta chain) comes out of a study of T cell changes during pregnancy in multiple sclerosis (dated by TCRdb to about 2019). In the study overall: In women with multiple sclerosis, the researchers looked at how the T cell repertoire shifted as pregnancy progressed.

V gives up 3 bases and J gives up 1 base, and the segment between their germline ends measures 12 bases. Spanning cysteine to phenylalanine, the CDR3 consists of 15 amino acids. Left in the record is the CDR3 DNA by itself, 45 bases read in frame from the first base. Via the germline V gene (reference sequence), CDR1 is SGHAT and CDR2 FQDESV. The library relied on the immunoSEQ multiplex PCR assay. The table comes from immuneACCESS by way of TCRdb, which keeps in-frame sequences with V and J called. Part of the clones is missing from these tables; in studies checked, under half for an unresolved V gene and the rest for unknown reasons. Here the sample has around 130,000 clones; approximately 95% occur a single time. The ten largest account for 6.2% of the sample. On this clone: Its antigen has not been determined. It has no much larger one-base neighbor in the sample; base qualities were not kept.

This receptor was obtained from a female donor with multiple sclerosis, enrolled in a pregnancy study. The rearrangement joined TRBV11-1 to TRBJ1-1; TRBD1 is perhaps the D gene, given 5 matching bases. The source material was peripheral blood, sampled before pregnancy. Read as DNA, the sequence is TGTGCCAGCAGCTTCGACGGGGGGGGGAACACTGAAGCTTTCTTT. The resulting protein is CASSFDGGGNTEAFF. Reference TRBV11-1 and TRBJ1-1 proteins supply the regions before and after the CDR3; the full variable domain is: EAEVAQSPRYKITEKSQAVAFWCDPISGHATLYWYRQILGQGPELLVQFQDESVVDDSQLPKDRFSAERLKGVDSTLKIQPAELGDSAMYLCASSFDGGGNTEAFFGQGTRLTVV.